The next 6 T cell receptor beta chains were all read from a single sample in a study of CD8 T cells in ankylosing spondylitis. General study findings and limits: Seemingly distinctive of ankylosing spondylitis blood was a TCR beta motif formed by eight highly homologous variants.

TCRdb redid the calling of the 5' RACE reads with MiXCR, one entry per CDR3 protein. The table records under 450,000 distinct CDR3 sequences, approximately 17% of them present only once. Antigen specificity for these receptors is unknown. The sample comprised blood, either unsorted or a sorted T cell fraction (not recorded which). The receptors were sampled from a male donor with ankylosing spondylitis.

The chain carries TRBV5-1 and TRBJ2-1; 9 bases match TRBD1. The CDR3 is 15 amino acids. The germline CDR1 and CDR2 sequences are SGHRS and YFSETQ. V trimming: 0 bases; J trimming: 6 bases; junction bases outside the gene matches: 4. The CDR3, as DNA: TGCGCCAGCAGCTTGGGAGGGACAGGGTTCAATGAGCAGTTCTTC. The encoded protein is CASSLGGTGFNEQFF.

The gene calls are TRBV24-1 and TRBJ2-2; 10 bases match TRBD1. This CDR3 spans 17 amino acids. V dropped 6 bases and J dropped 0; count of bases not matched to a gene: 6. Germline CDR1 is KGHDR and CDR2 is SFDVKD. The CDR3 DNA follows: TGTGCCACCAGTCCGCGGGACAGGGGACCGAACACCGGGGAGCTGTTTTTT. This codes for CATSPRDRGPNTGELFF.

This clonotype was picked up a small number of times. This rearrangement joins TRBV5-1 to TRBJ1-2, with 8 bases matching TRBD1. There are 15 residues in the CDR3. Per germline, CDR1 SGHRS and CDR2 YFSETQ. Trimming cost V 0 bases and J 3 bases; bases outside gene matches: 4. CDR3 sequence (DNA): TGCGCCAGCAGCTTGGAGGACAGGGCCCACTATGGCTACACCTTC. Translating it yields CASSLEDRAHYGYTF.

The chain recombines TRBV20-1 with TRBJ2-3; 7 positions agree with TRBD1. Germline V gene sequence: CDR1 DFQATT, CDR2 SNEGSKA (reference sequence). The CDR3 is 15 amino acids. Germline trimming cut 4 bases from V and 1 base from J; bases unmatched to any gene: 8. CDR3 protein: CSAILTGWGTDTQYF. Here the CDR3 DNA reads TGCAGTGCTATCTTGACAGGGTGGGGCACAGATACGCAGTATTTT.

The chain joins TRBV20-1 to TRBJ2-1; 9 bases agree with TRBD2. This CDR3 has 16 amino acids. CDR1 DFQATT and CDR2 SNEGSKA come from the germline V gene (reference sequence). With V trimmed by 3 bases and J by 0 bases, 6 bases remained unmatched. CDR3 in DNA: TGCAGTGCTAGCTCCGCTAGCGGGGACTCCTACAATGAGCAGTTCTTC. Protein: CSASSASGDSYNEQFF.

This clonotype was picked up a small number of times. This chain uses TRBV7-2 with TRBJ1-5; D ambiguous. V gave up 7 bases and J gave up 2 bases, with 9 bases separating them. The CDR3 runs to 13 residues. Germline values: CDR1 SGHTA, CDR2 FQGNSA. CDR3 residues: CASTEGGNQPQHF. The DNA of the CDR3 is TGTGCCAGCACCGAGGGAGGCAATCAGCCCCAGCATTTT. The full variable domain, rest sourced from reference TRBV7-2 and TRBJ1-5, is GAGVSQSPSNKVTEKGKDVELRCDPISGHTALYWYRQSLGQGLEFLIYFQGNSAPDKSGLPSDRFSAERTGGSVSTLTIQRTQQEDSAVYLCASTEGGNQPQHFGDGTRLSIL.